One sample yielded the 6 T cell receptor beta chains listed below, sequenced in a study of shared T cell receptors in the human thymus (dated by TCRdb to the early 2020s). Library preparation was by the immunoSEQ multiplex PCR assay. Imported from immuneACCESS, the table was reduced by TCRdb to in-frame sequences with V and J called. These copies leave out some clones; in studies compared against another copy, an unresolved V gene accounts for under half, and the cause of the remainder is not known. Recorded for this sample are hundreds of thousands of clones; about 89% of them occurred a single time. The ten largest make up roughly 0.0086% of the sample. These data were also reused for a study on human thymus T cells.

Sequenced: thymocytes. These TCRs come from a boy younger than two with a congenital heart defect. Donor details come from another sample of the same person, matched by shared clones.

The genes are TRBV4-3 and TRBJ2-6; 10 bases match TRBD1. The CDR3 has 20 amino acids. After removal of 1 base from V and 3 bases from J, the junction contained 12 bases not matched to a gene. Germline lookup yields CDR1 LGHNA and CDR2 YSLEER. The CDR3 coding sequence is TGCGCCAGCAGCCAAGCAGTTCTGAGACAGGGGGCCTATGGGGCCAACGTCCTGACTTTC. Protein product: CASSQAVLRQGAYGANVLTF.

The sample holds one count of this clone. The chain uses TRBV27 and TRBJ2-6, with D unresolved. This CDR3 spans 13 amino acids. The germline gives CDR1 MNHEY, CDR2 SMNVEV (reference sequence). V shed 6 bases and J shed 3 bases, with 6 bases lying between them. CDR3 protein: CASRYRGANVLTF. In nucleotides, the CDR3 is TGTGCCAGCAGATATCGTGGGGCCAACGTCCTGACTTTC. The full variable domain, completed using reference TRBV27 and TRBJ2-6, is EAQVTQNPRYLITVTGKKLTVTCSQNMNHEYMSWYRQDPGLGLRQIYYSMNVEVTDKGDVPEGYKVSRKEKRNFPLILESPSPNQTSLYFCASRYRGANVLTFGAGSRLTVL.

CDR3 DNA: TGCGCCAGCAGCCAAGATCTTGCAGTGTCTAATGAAAAACTGTTTTTT. Encoded protein: CASSQDLAVSNEKLFF. The V and J genes are TRBV4-3 and TRBJ1-4; no clear D gene. Germline CDR1 LGHNA, CDR2 YSLEER. The CDR3 sequence is 16 residues long. V dropped 0 bases and J dropped 3 bases, with 11 bases sitting between them.

The genes are TRBV2 and TRBJ2-1; TRBD2 matches at 10 bases. CDR1 SNHLY and CDR2 FYNNEI come from the germline V gene. Trimming at V came to 8 bases and at J to 9 bases, leaving 4 bases not matched to a gene. CDR3 length: 12 amino acids. The CDR3 here is CASEVAGGEQFF. Here the CDR3 DNA reads TGTGCCAGCGAAGTAGCGGGGGGTGAGCAGTTCTTC.

The chain links TRBV4-2 to TRBJ1-2; no firm D call. Trimming removed 3 bases from V and 0 bases from J, with 8 bases in between. The CDR3 is 14 amino acids. Per germline, CDR1 LGHNA and CDR2 YNFKEQ. The CDR3 region has the DNA TGTGCCAGCAGCCATGCCGGGGCTAACTATGGCTACACCTTC. Its translation is CASSHAGANYGYTF.

This clone turned up a few times. The chain has TRBV19 and TRBJ1-5, with 7 bases lining up with TRBD1. This CDR3 has 15 residues. Germline CDR1 is LNHDA and CDR2 is SQIVND (reference sequence). After removal of 3 bases from V and 6 bases from J, the junction contained 8 bases not matched to a gene. The CDR3 loop reads CASSIPTGPGQPQHF. The CDR3 coding sequence is TGTGCCAGTAGTATTCCGACAGGGCCGGGTCAGCCCCAGCATTTT.